This T cell receptor (beta chain) was recovered during a study of blood T cell repertoires in COVID-19. The length of the CDR3 is 17 residues. V trimming: 3 bases; J trimming: 1 base; junction bases outside the gene matches: 9. CDR1 LNHDA and CDR2 SQIVND come from the germline V gene (reference sequence). This table comes from immunoSEQ multiplex PCR, and its TCRdb copy is limited to in-frame clones, with some not included. The table lists tens of thousands of clones, roughly four fifths of them singletons, with around 2% in the top ten. The source material was peripheral blood. The chain carries TRBV19 and TRBJ1-1, with 9 bases fitting TRBD1. The receptor was isolated from a woman aged 55-75 years with acute or convalescent COVID-19. CDR3 sequence reads: CASSMAGTGYKNTEAFF. For the CDR3, the DNA is TGTGCCAGTAGTATGGCCGGGACAGGGTACAAGAACACTGAAGCTTTCTTT.